The 5 T cell receptor beta chains in this list originate from one sample, sequenced in a study of T cell repertoires in cytomegalovirus infection. TCRdb re-derived calls from the reads in MiXCR, one entry per CDR3 protein. The sample comprises about 830,000 distinct CDR3 sequences, 30% to 35% of which are singletons, and under 15% rests with the top ten. For these receptors, no antigen is known. The input for sequencing was cultured CD8+ T cells from PBMCs, taken from culture after CMV antigen stimulation. These receptors were collected from a human donor in good health (CMV status not recorded). Some clones in this sample may be carry-over from other donors' samples.

The chain combines TRBV5-6 with TRBJ1-1; TRBD1 is a possible D gene (5 bases). Germline CDR1 is SGHDT and CDR2 is YYEEEE. The CDR3 is 13 residues long. V was trimmed by 4 bases and J by 6 bases, leaving 13 bases between them. CDR3 DNA sequence: TGTGCCAGCAGCCTGCCTACAGGCGCTGAAGCTTTCTTT. Encoded protein: CASSLPTGAEAFF. The full variable domain, rest sourced from reference TRBV5-6 and TRBJ1-1, is DAGVTQSPTHLIKTRGQQVTLRCSPKSGHDTVSWYQQALGQGPQFIFQYYEEEERQRGNFPDRFSGHQFPNYSSELNVNALLLGDSALYLCASSLPTGAEAFFGQGTRLTVV.

The count of this clonotype is one. The J gene is TRBJ2-1, the V gene TRBV19, with D possibly TRBD2 on 6 matching bases. This CDR3 region has 19 residues. Germline V gene data show CDR1 as LNHDA and CDR2 as SQIVND (reference sequence). The V end was cut by 1 base, the J end by 0 bases, with 19 bases between. The CDR3 loop reads CASSIGVIGGVSSYNEQFF. In DNA form, the CDR3 reads TGTGCCAGTAGTATAGGGGTTATCGGCGGGGTTAGCTCCTACAATGAGCAGTTCTTC.

The chain is built from TRBV7-6 and TRBJ1-4; tentative D call: TRBD1 (5 bases). CDR3 length: 20 residues. The germline CDR1 and CDR2 sequences are SGHVS and FNYEAQ. V was clipped by 1 base and J by 7 bases, with 28 bases between them. CDR3 amino acids: CASSLDFSRTTPGGGEKLFF. The CDR3 bases are TGTGCCAGCAGCTTAGATTTCTCGCGGACAACACCCGGGGGGGGTGAAAAACTGTTTTTT.

With respect to this clonotype: As the CDR3 is not closed by the conserved phenylalanine or tryptophan, this likely results from a read error. No DNA is shown, since the ends of the CDR3 on it are uncertain; the CDR3 is the one TCRdb lists. The chain combines TRBV10-3 with TRBJ2-2; TRBD2, the D gene given by the table, was not confirmed from the DNA. Both ends counted, the CDR3 spans 12 residues. Germline V gene sequence: CDR1 ENHRY, CDR2 SYGVKD. CDR3 amino acids: CASGEYAEGLRM.

The chain's CDR3 is CASTGRNYGYTF. The CDR3 DNA reads TGTGCCAGCACGGGGAGGAATTATGGCTACACCTTC. The chain has TRBV2 and TRBJ1-2; unclear D gene. Trimming removed 7 bases at V and 5 bases at J, with 11 bases between. The CDR3 contains 12 residues. The germline V gene encodes CDR1 SNHLY and CDR2 FYNNEI.